The 15 T cell receptor beta chains below were found in one sample sequenced in a study of blood T cell repertoires in COVID-19. The assay was immunoSEQ multiplex PCR, and TCRdb's table has in-frame clones only and misses some. In the table there are some 230,000 clones, about 85% of which are singletons. Sequencing used peripheral blood. Receptors originate from a woman between 45 and 60 years old with COVID-19, enrolled during active disease.

V gene TRBV6-5 combines with J gene TRBJ2-4, with 7 bases lining up with TRBD1. Unmatched junction bases numbered 4, after V lost 0 bases and J lost 5 bases. The CDR3 is 15 residues long. The V gene's germline CDR1 is MNHEY and CDR2 SVGAGI. The CDR3 is CASSYSGGLENIQYF. The CDR3 DNA reads as TGTGCCAGCAGTTACTCAGGGGGCTTGGAAAACATTCAGTACTTC.

This clone was counted a single time. The chain uses TRBV11-3 and TRBJ1-3; D is ambiguous. This CDR3 contains 13 residues. Germline CDR1 reads SGHNT; CDR2 reads YENEEA. V gave up 5 bases and J gave up 8 bases, with 13 bases separating them. The CDR3 sequence: CASSPGSSDTIYF. CDR3 coding DNA: TGTGCCAGCAGCCCCGGGTCGTCGGACACCATATATTTT. The complete variable domain, with remaining parts taken from reference TRBV11-3 and TRBJ1-3, reads EAGVVQSPRYKIIEKKQPVAFWCNPISGHNTLYWYLQNLGQGPELLIRYENEEAVDDSQLPKDRFSAERLKGVDSTLKIQPAELGDSAVYLCASSPGSSDTIYFGEGSWLTVV.

The gene calls are TRBV11-3 and TRBJ1-1; tentative D call: TRBD1 (6 bases). This CDR3 is 14 amino acids long. Germline lookup yields CDR1 SGHNT and CDR2 YENEEA. V lost 5 bases, J lost 2 bases, and 12 bases lay in between. The CDR3 protein is CASSPGHFNTEAFF. CDR3 sequence (DNA): TGTGCCAGCAGCCCGGGACACTTTAACACTGAAGCTTTCTTT.

J is TRBJ1-4 and V is TRBV19; D remains unclear. The CDR3 consists of 17 residues. Trimming stripped 7 bases from V and 10 bases from J, with 28 bases between. Germline V gene lookup returns CDR1 LNHDA and CDR2 SQIVND (reference sequence). CDR3 protein: CASTPSVVLRGSGKLFF. The CDR3 DNA sequence: TGTGCCAGTACCCCCTCCGTCGTTCTTCGAGGGTCCGGAAAACTGTTTTTT.

The chain uses TRBV11-2 and TRBJ1-5; TRBD1 is a possible D gene (6 bases). The germline CDR1 and CDR2 sequences are SGHAT and FQNNGV. V was clipped by 2 bases and J by 2 bases, with 10 bases between them. The CDR3 sequence is 15 residues long. CDR3 sequence: CASSLRAGGNQPQHF. The CDR3 nucleotides are TGTGCCAGCAGCTTACGGGCAGGGGGCAATCAGCCCCAGCATTTT. Variable domain in full (rest from reference TRBV11-2 and TRBJ1-5): EAGVAQSPRYKIIEKRQSVAFWCNPISGHATLYWYQQILGQGPKLLIQFQNNGVVDDSQLPKDRFSAERLKGVDSTLKIQPAKLEDSAVYLCASSLRAGGNQPQHFGDGTRLSIL.

The chain carries TRBV6-5 and TRBJ2-7; possibly TRBD2 for D (5 bases). Germline CDR1 MNHEY, CDR2 SVGAGI. The V end lost 6 bases, the J end lost 3 bases, and 9 bases lay between the germline ends. The CDR3 contains 12 residues. The CDR3 loop is CASRGRGYEQYV. The DNA for the CDR3 is TGTGCCAGCAGAGGCCGGGGCTACGAGCAGTACGTC.

This chain links TRBV28 with TRBJ1-2; D ambiguous. Trimming removed 6 bases at V and 8 bases at J, with 22 bases between. The CDR3 loop spans 15 amino acids. Germline lookup yields CDR1 MDHEN and CDR2 SYDVKM. CDR3 protein: CASSPSRFGRYGYTF. Written as DNA, the CDR3 is TGTGCCAGCAGCCCTTCCCGCTTTGGGAGATACGGCTACACCTTC.

The chain couples TRBV18 to TRBJ2-7; the D is unclear. Germline-derived CDR1 and CDR2 are KGHSH and LQKENI. V lost 1 base, J lost 0 bases, and 7 bases lay in between. The CDR3 loop spans 14 amino acids. The CDR3 DNA reads as TGTGCCAGCTCACCACGGCAGGACTCCTACGAGCAGTACTTC. Residues: CASSPRQDSYEQYF.

The count of this clone is one. The chain has TRBV11-3 and TRBJ2-3; D remains unclear. Trimming stripped 4 bases from V and 2 bases from J, with 13 bases between. The CDR3 totals 15 residues. Germline lookup yields CDR1 SGHNT and CDR2 YENEEA. CDR3 region: CASSSRGGNTDTQYF. CDR3 nucleotides: TGTGCCAGCAGCTCCCGAGGCGGCAACACAGATACGCAGTATTTT.

V is TRBV7-9 and J is TRBJ1-5, with TRBD1 matching over 8 bases. The junction had 20 bases not matched to a gene; V was cut back by 8 bases and J by 5 bases. Germline loops: CDR1 SEHNR, CDR2 FQNEAQ (reference sequence). This CDR3 contains 18 residues. This chain's CDR3 is CASSLLKPGQELDQPQHF. CDR3 bases: TGTGCCAGCTCTTTATTGAAACCGGGACAGGAGCTTGATCAGCCCCAGCATTTT.

J is TRBJ1-1 and V is TRBV19, with D perhaps matching TRBD1 (6 bases). Germline lookup yields CDR1 LNHDA and CDR2 SQIVND (reference sequence). Trimming removed 9 bases from V and 0 bases from J, with 11 bases in between. This CDR3 is built from 13 residues. CDR3 DNA sequence: TGTGCCAGCGCCCGACAGGTGAACACTGAAGCTTTCTTT. It encodes CASARQVNTEAFF.

This chain links TRBV5-5 with TRBJ1-2; a possible D gene is TRBD1 (5 bases). Trimming pared 0 bases from V and 8 bases from J, leaving 17 bases between. The germline V gene encodes CDR1 SGHKS and CDR2 YYEKEE (reference sequence). This CDR3 has 15 residues. The CDR3 coding sequence is TGTGCCAGCAGCTTGGGTGCAGGCAGGGTGTGGGGCTACACCTTC. Its protein is CASSLGAGRVWGYTF.

This clone was counted once. The chain is built from TRBV3-1 (or the pseudogene TRBV3-2) and TRBJ1-2, with 7 bases identical to TRBD1. Germline V gene sequence: CDR1 LGHDT, CDR2 YNNKEL (reference sequence). This CDR3 has 15 amino acids. After removal of 3 bases from V and 3 bases from J, the junction contained 7 bases not matched to a gene. CDR3 nucleotide sequence: TGTGCCAGCAGCCATCACAGGGGAAAAGACTATGGCTACACCTTC. Translation gives CASSHHRGKDYGYTF.

The chain combines TRBV19 with TRBJ2-7; D gene uncertain. V gave up 3 bases and J gave up 2 bases, with 8 bases separating them. This CDR3 has 13 amino acids. CDR1 LNHDA and CDR2 SQIVND come from the germline V gene (reference sequence). CDR3 DNA: TGTGCCAGTAGTATGCAACTTCCCTACGAGCAGTACTTC. Translating gives CASSMQLPYEQYF.

On this clone itself: The same CDR3 arises from other DNA sequences in this sample as well. J is TRBJ1-1 and V is TRBV11-2; D gene unclear. The V gene's germline CDR1 is SGHAT and CDR2 FQNNGV. Trimming took 4 bases from V and 3 from J, leaving 9 bases between them. The CDR3 sequence is 13 residues long. Here the CDR3 reads CASSSLLYTEAFF. CDR3 DNA sequence: TGTGCCAGCAGCTCCCTACTTTACACTGAAGCTTTCTTT. Filled out from reference TRBV11-2 and TRBJ1-1, the complete variable domain reads EAGVAQSPRYKIIEKRQSVAFWCNPISGHATLYWYQQILGQGPKLLIQFQNNGVVDDSQLPKDRFSAERLKGVDSTLKIQPAKLEDSAVYLCASSSLLYTEAFFGQGTRLTVV.